These 28 T cell receptor beta chains originate from one sample sequenced in a study of Ad26.COV2.S vaccination and SARS-CoV-2 variants. Data came from immunoSEQ multiplex PCR; TCRdb stores just in-frame clones and leaves some out. Among 200,000 to 300,000 clones, roughly 90% were seen once, and the ten largest hold around a tenth. Described treatment: roughly 19 received Ad26.COV2.S at low or high dose, single or two shots; about 5 received placebo; per-sample allocation not given. Day 63 after the first vaccine or placebo injection was the time point for sampling. Here the sequenced sample was peripheral blood, taken in a trial of Ad26.COV2.S vaccine versus placebo. The receptors come from a person between 18 and 59 years old who received the Ad26.COV2.S COVID-19 vaccine or a placebo.

The rearrangement links TRBV6-2 or TRBV6-3 to TRBJ2-1; TRBD1 or TRBD2 may be the D gene (5 bases each). The CDR3 length is 15 residues. Trimming shortened V by 2 bases and J by 6 bases, and 14 bases separated the two germline ends. The germline CDR1 and CDR2 sequences are MNHEY and SVGEGT. The CDR3 region is CASSYVQRGSNEQFF. DNA of the CDR3: TGTGCCAGCAGTTACGTCCAGAGGGGCTCCAATGAGCAGTTCTTC.

The V call is TRBV10-3, the J call TRBJ1-3; D may be TRBD1 (6 bases). Per germline, CDR1 ENHRY and CDR2 SYGVKD. Between the trimmed V and J ends, which lost 6 bases and 2 bases, there was a span of 11 bases. The CDR3 covers 14 residues. The CDR3, as DNA: TGTGCCATCAGAGAAACAGGGACTGGAAACACCATATATTTT. It encodes CAIRETGTGNTIYF.

The chain has TRBV19 and TRBJ1-1; D ambiguous. The CDR3 length is 13 residues. The germline V gene has CDR1 LNHDA and CDR2 SQIVND (reference sequence). Trimming took off 3 bases at V and 5 bases at J, with 10 bases between the two ends. The CDR3 sequence: CASSIEGGTEAFF. In DNA, the CDR3 is TGTGCCAGTAGTATCGAGGGTGGGACTGAAGCTTTCTTT.

The J gene is TRBJ2-7, the V gene TRBV4-3; 7 positions match TRBD2. This CDR3 contains 15 residues. V lost 1 base, J lost 3 bases, and 6 bases stayed unmatched. Germline V CDR1 and CDR2: LGHNA, YSLEER. The CDR3 DNA follows: TGCGCCAGCAGCCAAGTAGCCCTAGCGGACTACGAGCAGTACTTC. This codes for CASSQVALADYEQYF.

The chain employs TRBV24-1 and TRBJ2-3; D is possibly TRBD2 (5 bases). This CDR3 is built from 15 residues. V was trimmed by 3 bases and J by 1 base, leaving 10 bases between them. The germline CDR1 and CDR2 sequences are KGHDR and SFDVKD. CDR3 residues: CATSDPPGGTDTQYF. The CDR3 DNA follows: TGTGCCACCAGTGATCCCCCCGGGGGCACAGATACGCAGTATTTT.

This chain uses TRBV28 with TRBJ2-1; D might be TRBD1 or TRBD2, each matching 6 bases. Between the trimmed V and J ends, which lost 4 bases and 6 bases, there was a span of 16 bases. The CDR3 totals 15 residues. Germline assignment: CDR1 MDHEN and CDR2 SYDVKM. CDR3 nucleotide sequence: TGTGCCAGCAGTTCCAGGGGCCTCGGGGGCAATGAGCAGTTCTTC. This codes for CASSSRGLGGNEQFF.

This clone is termed medium-sized. This chain connects TRBV7-9 to TRBJ1-2; D perhaps matches TRBD1 (6 bases). The V gene's germline CDR1 is SEHNR and CDR2 FQNEAQ (reference sequence). The CDR3 covers 14 residues. V lost 4 bases, J lost 3 bases, and 12 bases lay in between. CDR3 amino acids: CASSSSGAHYGYTF. Written as DNA, the CDR3 is TGTGCCAGCAGCTCCTCAGGGGCTCACTATGGCTACACCTTC. The full variable domain, with the rest looked up from reference TRBV7-9 and TRBJ1-2, is DTGVSQNPRHKITKRGQNVTFRCDPISEHNRLYWYRQTLGQGPEFLTYFQNEAQLEKSRLLSDRFSAERPKGSFSTLEIQRTEQGDSAMYLCASSSSGAHYGYTFGSGTRLTVV.

This clone was seen a handful of times. The CDR3 loop reads CASSFSGLGSPLHF. The CDR3 coding sequence is TGTGCCAGCAGTTTCAGCGGTCTGGGGTCACCCCTCCACTTT. The chain has TRBV28 and TRBJ1-6; D remains unclear. This CDR3 region has 14 residues. Germline values: CDR1 MDHEN, CDR2 SYDVKM. V lost 3 bases to trimming and J lost 10 bases, with 13 bases between them.

The chain joins TRBV6-6 to TRBJ1-5; TRBD1 agrees at 8 bases. The CDR3 loop spans 17 amino acids. Germline CDR1 MNHNY, CDR2 SVGAGI (reference sequence). The junction had 14 bases not matched to a gene; V was cut back by 5 bases and J by 5 bases. The chain's CDR3 is CASSPSPGQVIDQPQHF. CDR3 DNA sequence: TGTGCCAGCAGTCCCTCGCCGGGACAGGTAATTGATCAGCCCCAGCATTTT.

This chain uses TRBV28 with TRBJ2-7; TRBD1 aligns across 7 bases. The CDR3 is 15 amino acids. The germline V gene has CDR1 MDHEN and CDR2 SYDVKM. V gave up 2 bases and J gave up 1 base; unmatched junction bases: 5. This CDR3 is CASSLPGQQSYEQYF. CDR3 DNA: TGTGCCAGCAGTTTACCGGGACAGCAATCCTACGAGCAGTACTTC.

This chain links TRBV19 with TRBJ1-6, with TRBD1 as a possible D gene (5 bases). Trimming took off 5 bases at V and 3 bases at J, with 5 bases between the two ends. The V gene's germline CDR1 is LNHDA and CDR2 SQIVND (reference sequence). The CDR3 spans 13 residues. CDR3 loop: CASSQGYNSPLHF. CDR3 in DNA: TGTGCCAGTAGTCAGGGCTATAATTCACCCCTCCACTTT.

DNA of the CDR3: TGTGCCAGCAGTTACGGAGGGGGGAACTACAATGAGCAGTTCTTC. It encodes CASSYGGGNYNEQFF. This sequence joins TRBV6-2 or TRBV6-3 and TRBJ2-1; possibly TRBD1 or TRBD2 for D (6 bases each). The CDR3 covers 15 residues. CDR1 is MNHEY and CDR2 is SVGEGT in the germline V gene. V shed 2 bases and J shed 3 bases, with 11 bases lying between them.

The rearrangement uses TRBV24-1 and TRBJ2-1; TRBD2 might be the D (5 bases). Trimming shortened V by 0 bases and J by 2 bases, and 13 bases separated the two germline ends. In germline, CDR1 is KGHDR, CDR2 SFDVKD. The CDR3 consists of 17 residues. CDR3 sequence (DNA): TGTGCCACCAGTGATTTGAAGAGCGGTAGGCCCTACAATGAGCAGTTCTTC. Protein product: CATSDLKSGRPYNEQFF.

As regards this clone: At one end the junction does not follow the germline gene, possibly because of a read error. V is TRBV7-2 and J is TRBJ2-5, with D uncertain. Germline V gene lookup returns CDR1 SGHTA and CDR2 FQGNSA. CDR3 length equals 14 residues. CDR3 loop: CASSLGRTQETRYF. The CDR3 DNA follows: TGTGCCAGCAGCTTAGGACGGACCCAAGAGACCCGGTACTTC.

The rearrangement uses TRBV6-5 and TRBJ1-6; 9 bases are a match to TRBD1. The CDR3 is 16 amino acids. With V trimmed by 0 bases and J by 7 bases, 4 bases remained unmatched. Germline-derived CDR1 and CDR2 are MNHEY and SVGAGI. The chain's CDR3 is CASSYSSGTGNSPLHF. The CDR3 nucleotides are TGTGCCAGCAGTTACTCGTCCGGGACAGGGAATTCACCCCTCCACTTT.

The CDR3 DNA follows: TGTGCCAGCAGCTTAACGGGAAGCAATTCACCCCTCCACTTT. It codes for CASSLTGSNSPLHF. The gene calls are TRBV7-3 and TRBJ1-6; D not resolved. V lost 0 bases and J lost 7, with 7 bases in between. The CDR3 runs to 14 residues. CDR1 is SGHTA and CDR2 is FQGTGA in the germline V gene.

This clone has only a few counts. The chain recombines TRBV28 with TRBJ1-5; a possible D gene is TRBD1 (5 bases). This CDR3 has 12 residues. The V end was cut by 8 bases, the J end by 4 bases, with 9 bases between. In germline, CDR1 is MDHEN, CDR2 SYDVKM. Written as DNA, the CDR3 is TGTGCCAGCCACGACAGTAATCAGCCCCAGCATTTT. Residues: CASHDSNQPQHF.

This chain links TRBV7-3 with TRBJ2-1; a possible D gene is TRBD2 (5 bases). Germline V CDR1 and CDR2: SGHTA, FQGTGA. V gave up 5 bases and J gave up 0 bases, with 11 bases separating them. CDR3 length: 15 residues. CDR3 sequence: CASSPGGGSYNEQFF. Written as DNA, the CDR3 is TGTGCCAGCAGCCCTGGCGGAGGCTCCTACAATGAGCAGTTCTTC.

The chain is built from TRBV28 and TRBJ1-2; possibly TRBD1 for D (6 bases). The CDR3 covers 13 residues. Germline V gives CDR1 MDHEN, CDR2 SYDVKM. Between the trimmed V and J ends, which lost 4 bases and 6 bases, there was a span of 12 bases. The CDR3 loop reads CASSSGTQDGYTF. The CDR3 DNA is TGTGCCAGCAGTTCCGGGACACAAGATGGCTACACCTTC.

This clone was picked up a small number of times. V is TRBV6-5 and J is TRBJ1-2; weak D call: TRBD1 (5 bases). Trimming took 7 bases from V and 4 from J, leaving 13 bases between them. The CDR3 is 13 amino acids. CDR1 is MNHEY, CDR2 SVGAGI, per germline. Here the CDR3 reads CASKRGGIYGYTF. CDR3 DNA sequence: TGTGCCAGCAAAAGGGGCGGAATCTATGGCTACACCTTC.

The chain couples TRBV19 to TRBJ1-1, with D unclear. V shed 5 bases and J shed 3 bases, with 16 bases lying between them. This CDR3 contains 15 residues. The V gene's germline CDR1 is LNHDA and CDR2 SQIVND (reference sequence). Here the CDR3 reads CASSPLAGGDTEAFF. Here the CDR3 DNA reads TGTGCCAGTAGTCCTCTCGCGGGAGGAGACACTGAAGCTTTCTTT. The whole variable domain, remainder taken from reference TRBV19 and TRBJ1-1, is DGGITQSPKYLFRKEGQNVTLSCEQNLNHDAMYWYRQDPGQGLRLIYYSQIVNDFQKGDIAEGYSVSREKKESFPLTVTSAQKNPTAFYLCASSPLAGGDTEAFFGQGTRLTVV.

This clone was observed a handful of times. CDR3 loop: CASSEAPLGGAIHEQYF. The CDR3 DNA sequence: TGTGCCAGCAGTGAAGCCCCGTTGGGGGGGGCCATCCACGAGCAGTACTTC. V gene TRBV6-1 combines with J gene TRBJ2-7; tentatively, D is TRBD2 (7 bases). CDR1 and CDR2 from the germline V gene are MNHNS and SASEGT. The germline V and J ends were trimmed by 0 bases and 5 bases, with 20 bases remaining between them. There are 17 residues in the CDR3.

This clone was recorded at least ten times. V and J are TRBV14 and TRBJ2-7; D is possibly TRBD1 (6 bases). V was trimmed by 4 bases and J by 2 bases, leaving 12 bases between them. The CDR3 has 14 amino acids. In germline, CDR1 is SGHDN, CDR2 FVKESK. CDR3: CASSPQGITYEQYF. In DNA form, the CDR3 reads TGTGCCAGCAGCCCGCAGGGGATTACCTACGAGCAGTACTTC.

CDR3 bases: TGTGCCAGCACTACTCCTTCGGCGCGGAGCACAGATACGCAGTATTTT. It is translated as CASTTPSARSTDTQYF. The chain has TRBV5-4 and TRBJ2-3; no definite D call. The CDR3 length is 16 residues. Germline loops: CDR1 SGHNT, CDR2 YYREEE (reference sequence). Trimming shortened V by 6 bases and J by 0 bases, and 17 bases separated the two germline ends.

This chain connects TRBV19 to TRBJ2-5; the D gene is possibly TRBD2 (6 bases). CDR1 and CDR2 (germline): LNHDA, SQIVND (reference sequence). V lost 2 bases, J lost 8 bases, and 27 bases lay in between. This CDR3 is built from 18 residues. The CDR3 DNA is TGTGCCAGTAGTATATTCCCCCCTCGGGACTGGCTCAAGTCCACCCAGTACTTC. This codes for CASSIFPPRDWLKSTQYF.

The genes are TRBV12-3 or TRBV12-4 and TRBJ1-2, with TRBD1 as a possible D gene (5 bases). Trimming took 3 bases from V and 5 from J, leaving 10 bases between them. This CDR3 spans 13 amino acids. The CDR3 spells CASSFREEYGYTF. As DNA, the CDR3 is TGTGCCAGCAGTTTCAGGGAGGAATATGGCTACACCTTC.

This clone was seen at least ten times. This rearrangement joins TRBV24-1 to TRBJ2-7; D gene unclear. CDR3 length equals 13 residues. Looked up from germline, CDR1 is KGHDR and CDR2 is SFDVKD. Trimming left V 3 bases short and J 3 bases short, with 8 bases between. The CDR3 loop reads CATSDGPNYEQYF. The DNA of the CDR3 is TGTGCCACCAGTGATGGTCCCAACTACGAGCAGTACTTC.

The J gene is TRBJ2-7, the V gene TRBV3-1 (or the pseudogene TRBV3-2), with no clear D. Per the germline V gene, CDR1 is LGHDT and CDR2 is YNNKEL (reference sequence). The V end was cut by 4 bases, the J end by 4 bases, with 11 bases between. This CDR3 is 13 amino acids long. The CDR3 protein is CASSPPDGYEQYF. The CDR3 nucleotides are TGTGCCAGCAGCCCGCCCGACGGGTACGAGCAGTACTTC.